Listed here is a single T cell receptor (beta chain). Its antigen is unknown. The source of the sample is a study of T cells after posttransplantation cyclophosphamide. Trimming pared 3 bases from V and 9 bases from J, leaving 12 bases between. The length of the CDR3 is 13 residues. Germline CDR1 is LNHDA and CDR2 is SQIVND (reference sequence). General observations from the study: TRB overlap between skin or GI tissue T cells and blood was limited.

The data were produced by immunoSEQ multiplex PCR, yet TCRdb's version contains in-frame clones alone and is incomplete. The table records about 19,000 clones, under 80% of them present only once. Cyclophosphamide on days +3 and +4 followed busulfan-fludarabine conditioning and a marrow graft. The sample consisted of PBMCs, taken after an allogeneic stem cell transplant with post-transplant cyclophosphamide. The J gene is TRBJ1-5, the V gene TRBV19; D not certain. The receptor was derived from a male patient aged 25-45 years who received an allogeneic stem cell transplant from a related donor, was CMV-positive, and had acute GVHD only. These T cells may partly come from the graft donor. The CDR3 spells CASSMTPRGPQHF. For the CDR3, the DNA is TGTGCCAGTAGTATGACACCCCGGGGGCCCCAGCATTTT.